These 25 T cell receptor beta chains originate from one sample sequenced in a study of blood T cell repertoires in COVID-19 (dated by TCRdb to about 2020). Libraries were made using the immunoSEQ multiplex PCR assay. What TCRdb holds here is the immuneACCESS table cut down to in-frame rearrangements. Part of the clones is not present; checked against another copy, under half of the missing clones reflect an unresolved V gene, and the others are unexplained. This sample has about 320,000 clones in its table, and about nine tenths of those were observed once. The top ten clonotypes cover 8.5% to 12% of the sample. The sequenced sample was PBMCs or T cells enriched from blood (not recorded which). The receptors shown here come from a woman under 30 who had recovered from COVID-19.

This chain links TRBV7-6 with TRBJ2-7, with 8 bases identical to TRBD2. The CDR3 runs to 15 residues. The ends lost 5 bases at V and 0 bases at J; junction bases unmatched: 6. CDR1 is SGHVS and CDR2 is FNYEAQ in the germline V gene. The DNA for the CDR3 is TGTGCCAGCAGCCAGGGAGGGACTAGCTCCTACGAGCAGTACTTC. Amino acids: CASSQGGTSSYEQYF.

The J gene is TRBJ1-5, the V gene TRBV27, with D tentatively TRBD1 (5 bases). V was clipped by 2 bases and J by 3 bases, with 17 bases between them. Germline V CDR1 and CDR2: MNHEY, SMNVEV (reference sequence). This CDR3 is 17 amino acids long. The DNA of the CDR3 is TGTGCCAGCAGTTTAAATCCCCAGGGACTATTCAATCAGCCCCAGCATTTT. Its translation is CASSLNPQGLFNQPQHF.

This clone showed up just once. The genes are TRBV20-1 and TRBJ1-2; possible D gene TRBD1, 5 bases. Trimming pared 8 bases from V and 4 bases from J, leaving 11 bases between. CDR1 and CDR2 (germline): DFQATT, SNEGSKA (reference sequence). The CDR3 loop spans 11 amino acids. CDR3 residues: CSPRGGYGYTF. DNA for the CDR3: TGCAGTCCCCGGGGGGGCTATGGCTACACCTTC.

V usage is TRBV7-8 and J usage is TRBJ1-4, with TRBD1 identical over 9 bases. The germline V gene has CDR1 SGHVS and CDR2 FQNEAQ. Trimming cost V 1 base and J 7 bases; bases outside gene matches: 4. The CDR3 covers 15 residues. The CDR3 sequence is CASSLGDRDIEKLFF. In DNA form, the CDR3 reads TGTGCCAGCAGCTTAGGGGACAGGGATATTGAAAAACTGTTTTTT.

This clone was counted a single time. This chain connects TRBV7-9 to TRBJ1-1, with a weak D call TRBD1 (6 bases). V was cut by 5 bases and J by 8 bases, with 21 bases left in between. CDR1 is SEHNR, CDR2 FQNEAQ, per germline (reference sequence). The CDR3 has 15 residues. CDR3 amino acids: CASSIPRDTIQEAFF. The CDR3 bases are TGTGCCAGCAGCATCCCCCGGGACACCATACAAGAAGCTTTCTTT. The full variable domain, in which reference TRBV7-9 and TRBJ1-1 provide the parts outside the CDR3, is DTGVSQNPRHKITKRGQNVTFRCDPISEHNRLYWYRQTLGQGPEFLTYFQNEAQLEKSRLLSDRFSAERPKGSFSTLEIQRTEQGDSAMYLCASSIPRDTIQEAFFGQGTRLTVV.

V gene TRBV19 combines with J gene TRBJ1-2; TRBD1 aligns across 7 bases. Germline lookup yields CDR1 LNHDA and CDR2 SQIVND (reference sequence). The length of the CDR3 is 15 residues. V was clipped by 2 bases and J by 2 bases; unmatched bases: 5. The CDR3 sequence: CASSISLRGNYGYTF. The CDR3 DNA sequence: TGTGCCAGTAGTATATCACTCAGGGGGAACTATGGCTACACCTTC.

This clone was counted a few times. The V and J genes are TRBV27 and TRBJ1-4; D perhaps matches TRBD1 (5 bases). The ends were cut back, 6 bases at V and 10 bases at J, with 18 bases in the middle. This CDR3 is 14 amino acids long. Germline values: CDR1 MNHEY, CDR2 SMNVEV (reference sequence). CDR3 in DNA: TGTGCCAGCAGCTGGACATGGGGTGTCGGAAAACTGTTTTTT. Translated, it gives CASSWTWGVGKLFF.

The J gene is TRBJ1-1, the V gene TRBV7-2; D ambiguous. Looked up from germline, CDR1 is SGHTA and CDR2 is FQGNSA. The CDR3 sequence is 19 residues long. Trimming took 2 bases from V and 4 from J, leaving 26 bases between them. CDR3 loop: CASSLSPGLIRPVLTEAFF. The CDR3 DNA follows: TGTGCCAGCAGCTTATCCCCCGGCCTCATCAGGCCAGTCCTCACTGAAGCTTTCTTT.

The chain uses TRBV18 and TRBJ1-2, with TRBD1 matching 7 bases. This CDR3 is 15 amino acids long. Germline assignment: CDR1 KGHSH and CDR2 LQKENI. V gave up 5 bases and J gave up 6 bases; unmatched junction bases: 12. The CDR3 region has the DNA TGTGCCAGCTCAAGGTCCGACAGGGACTTGGATGGCTACACCTTC. As protein: CASSRSDRDLDGYTF.

This sequence joins TRBV7-9 and TRBJ1-1; the D is unclear. CDR3 length: 14 amino acids. Trimming removed 5 bases from V and 1 base from J, with 11 bases in between. Germline lookup yields CDR1 SEHNR and CDR2 FQNEAQ (reference sequence). CDR3 sequence: CASSTGRSNTEAFF. The CDR3 region has the DNA TGTGCCAGCAGCACGGGTCGATCGAACACTGAAGCTTTCTTT.

The chain is built from TRBV9 and TRBJ1-4; 7 bases map to TRBD1. This CDR3 is built from 15 residues. CDR1 SGDLS and CDR2 YYNGEE come from the germline V gene. The V segment lost 0 bases and the J segment 8 bases; nucleotides outside the gene matches: 7. The CDR3 spells CASSVGEGGWEKLFF. The CDR3 DNA reads TGTGCCAGCAGCGTAGGCGAAGGGGGCTGGGAAAAACTGTTTTTT.

On this clone itself: Distinct nucleotide sequences in the sample also encode this CDR3. The chain links TRBV18 to TRBJ2-3, with unresolved D. The CDR3 runs 12 residues. The V end lost 6 bases, the J end lost 0 bases, and 4 bases lay between the germline ends. Germline V gene sequence: CDR1 KGHSH, CDR2 LQKENI. The CDR3 DNA sequence: TGTGCCAGCTCGTCTAGCACAGATACGCAGTATTTT. Translated, it gives CASSSSTDTQYF.

The genes are TRBV9 and TRBJ1-2; D is uncertain. CDR3 length: 14 amino acids. Per germline, CDR1 SGDLS and CDR2 YYNGEE. Trimming took off 3 bases at V and 4 bases at J, with 13 bases between the two ends. The CDR3 nucleotides read TGTGCCAGCAGCGGCGACGCAGGAATCTATGGCTACACCTTC. Amino acid sequence: CASSGDAGIYGYTF.

V and J are TRBV19 and TRBJ2-5; TRBD2 matches 9 bases. The CDR3 loop spans 14 amino acids. Germline V gene sequence: CDR1 LNHDA, CDR2 SQIVND (reference sequence). The junction had 8 bases not matched to a gene; V was cut back by 3 bases and J by 9 bases. This CDR3 reads CASSMMTSGSAQYF. Here the CDR3 DNA reads TGTGCCAGTAGTATGATGACTAGCGGATCCGCCCAGTACTTC.

This rearrangement joins TRBV7-6 to TRBJ2-1, with 8 bases that match TRBD1. V trimming: 2 bases; J trimming: 7 bases; junction bases outside the gene matches: 13. The V gene's germline CDR1 is SGHVS and CDR2 FNYEAQ. The CDR3 covers 17 residues. In nucleotides, the CDR3 is TGTGCCAGCAGCTTACTCGCCCCAGGACAGGGTGGGAATGAGCAGTTCTTC. This gives the protein CASSLLAPGQGGNEQFF.

The chain combines TRBV5-4 with TRBJ1-2; D not certain. Per germline, CDR1 SGHNT and CDR2 YYREEE (reference sequence). The CDR3 covers 12 residues. V lost 3 bases and J lost 5, with 8 bases in between. In DNA form, the CDR3 reads TGTGCCAGCAGCTCGAGCCCATATGGCTACACCTTC. Translated, it gives CASSSSPYGYTF. Looking up the rest from reference TRBV5-4 and TRBJ1-2 gives the full variable domain: ETGVTQSPTHLIKTRGQQVTLRCSSQSGHNTVSWYQQALGQGPQFIFQYYREEENGRGNFPPRFSGLQFPNYSSELNVNALELDDSALYLCASSSSPYGYTFGSGTRLTVV.

This chain joins TRBV3-1 (or the pseudogene TRBV3-2) and TRBJ2-1; 14 bases agree with TRBD2. Germline-derived CDR1 and CDR2 are LGHDT and YNNKEL (reference sequence). The ends lost 2 bases at V and 6 bases at J; junction bases unmatched: 6. The CDR3 is 17 residues long. In DNA form, the CDR3 reads TGTGCCAGCAGCCAACTTGGGACTAGCGGGAGTCGCAATGAGCAGTTCTTC. This codes for CASSQLGTSGSRNEQFF.

The rearrangement joins TRBV29-1 to TRBJ2-7; possible D gene TRBD1, 7 bases. CDR1 and CDR2 from the germline V gene are SQVTM and ANQGSEA. V was clipped by 5 bases and J by 0 bases, with 29 bases between them. The CDR3 length is 19 residues. Here the CDR3 reads CSVYEVYRSAGQSSYEQYF. The CDR3 region has the DNA TGCAGCGTTTACGAGGTTTATAGATCTGCGGGACAGAGCTCCTACGAGCAGTACTTC.

The CDR3 sequence is CASSLFSGVNEKLFF. CDR3 in DNA: TGTGCCAGCAGTTTATTCTCGGGGGTAAATGAAAAACTGTTTTTT. J is TRBJ1-4 and V is TRBV28; tentative D call: TRBD1 (5 bases). Germline V CDR1 and CDR2: MDHEN, SYDVKM. The CDR3 loop spans 15 amino acids. V was pared by 1 base and J by 5 bases, with 11 bases between.

The rearrangement joins TRBV7-6 to TRBJ2-7; 10 bases line up with TRBD1. The CDR3 is 16 residues long. V lost 2 bases to trimming and J lost 5 bases; unmatched junction nucleotides: 9. In germline, CDR1 is SGHVS, CDR2 FNYEAQ. CDR3 protein: CASSLSPGQGTNEQYF. The DNA for the CDR3 is TGTGCCAGCAGCTTATCACCGGGACAGGGGACAAACGAGCAGTACTTC.

The chain links TRBV4-1 to TRBJ2-1; D not resolved. The germline V gene encodes CDR1 MGHRA and CDR2 YSYEKL. The CDR3 runs 16 residues. Trimming stripped 0 bases from V and 0 bases from J, with 9 bases between. The DNA of the CDR3 is TGCGCCAGCAGCCAAGAAGCCGCGAGCTCCTACAATGAGCAGTTCTTC. It translates to CASSQEAASSYNEQFF.

The chain uses TRBV5-6 and TRBJ1-1; D is unresolved. CDR3 size: 15 residues. V was clipped by 0 bases and J by 2 bases, with 11 bases between them. Germline V lookup: CDR1 SGHDT, CDR2 YYEEEE. CDR3 nucleotides: TGTGCCAGCAGCTTGGGTCCGGGGAAAAACACTGAAGCTTTCTTT. Its protein is CASSLGPGKNTEAFF. Supplemented by reference TRBV5-6 and TRBJ1-1, the full variable domain reads DAGVTQSPTHLIKTRGQQVTLRCSPKSGHDTVSWYQQALGQGPQFIFQYYEEEERQRGNFPDRFSGHQFPNYSSELNVNALLLGDSALYLCASSLGPGKNTEAFFGQGTRLTVV.

The chain combines TRBV28 with TRBJ1-5, with TRBD1 matching over 9 bases. The V segment lost 6 bases and the J segment 5 bases; nucleotides outside the gene matches: 8. CDR3 size: 15 residues. Germline lookup yields CDR1 MDHEN and CDR2 SYDVKM. The chain's CDR3 is CASSRPWDRDQPQHF. For the CDR3, the DNA is TGTGCCAGCAGCCGACCCTGGGACAGGGATCAGCCCCAGCATTTT.

The chain links TRBV2 to TRBJ1-2; perhaps TRBD1 as D (6 bases). V dropped 6 bases and J dropped 7 bases, with 18 bases sitting between them. CDR3 size: 14 residues. Germline CDR1 SNHLY, CDR2 FYNNEI. This chain's CDR3 is CASSFGGAMGGYTF. DNA for the CDR3: TGTGCCAGCAGCTTCGGGGGGGCTATGGGTGGCTACACCTTC. Looking up the rest from reference TRBV2 and TRBJ1-2 gives the full variable domain: EPEVTQTPSHQVTQMGQEVILRCVPISNHLYFYWYRQILGQKVEFLVSFYNNEISEKSEIFDDQFSVERPDGSNFTLKIRSTKLEDSAMYFCASSFGGAMGGYTFGSGTRLTVV.

The chain joins TRBV19 to TRBJ2-1; 10 positions agree with TRBD1. The V segment lost 4 bases and the J segment 5 bases; nucleotides outside the gene matches: 5. Germline CDR1 and CDR2: LNHDA and SQIVND (reference sequence). The CDR3 is 15 amino acids. The CDR3 coding sequence is TGTGCCAGTAGTACCAGACAGGGGGCGGACAATGAGCAGTTCTTC. Its translation is CASSTRQGADNEQFF.